These T cell receptor beta chains were read from a single sample in a study of blood T cells in healthy people across ages. MiXCR, run by TCRdb on the 5' RACE reads, gives a single entry per CDR3 protein. The data show roughly 1,300,000 distinct CDR3 sequences, roughly 60% seen once. The sequenced sample consisted of blood. The receptors were gathered from a man younger than 30 in good health. Both conserved end residues are part of each CDR3. A D gene is named only where the DNA matches it firmly. The listing skips clone size in some rows; elsewhere it reads once, few, many or a size class.

J | D | size | V | CDR3 | DNA
TRBJ2-7 | - | - | TRBV4-1 | CASSQRDTNYEQYF | TGCGCCAGCAGCCAAAGGGACACAAACTACGAGCAGTACTTC
TRBJ2-2 | - | - | TRBV7-6 | CASSNIPLNTGELFF | TGTGCCAGCAGCAACATACCTCTGAACACCGGGGAGCTGTTTTTT
TRBJ2-3 | - | few | TRBV4-2 | CASSQPLLQGSDTQYF | TGTGCCAGCAGCCAACCTCTGCTACAGGGTTCAGATACGCAGTATTTT
TRBJ2-5 | TRBD2 | - | TRBV7-2 | CASSLRSTSGIQETQYF | TGTGCCAGCAGCTTACGTTCCACTAGCGGGATCCAAGAGACCCAGTACTTC
TRBJ2-1 | TRBD2 | - | TRBV2 | CASRPGLAGEPSYNEQFF | TGTGCCAGCAGGCCGGGACTAGCGGGAGAACCCTCCTACAATGAGCAGTTCTTC
TRBJ2-7 | - | few | TRBV4-1 | CASSQVGSVEQYF | TGCGCCAGCAGCCAAGTAGGGAGTGTGGAGCAGTACTTC
TRBJ2-1 | TRBD2 | once | TRBV15 | CATSRPGLANNKQFF | TGTGCCACCAGCAGACCGGGACTAGCCAACAATAAGCAGTTCTTC
TRBJ2-2 | - | - | TRBV7-7 | CASSLGPSTGELFF | TGTGCCAGCAGCTTGGGACCATCGACCGGGGAGCTGTTTTTT
TRBJ1-2 | - | - | TRBV11-2 | CASASERSGSDALYGYTF | TGTGCCAGCGCATCGGAAAGGTCGGGGAGCGACGCCTTATATGGCTACACCTTC
TRBJ1-4 | - | few | TRBV11-2 | CASSLPNEEKLFF | TGTGCCAGCAGCTTACCAAACGAGGAAAAACTGTTTTTT
TRBJ2-5 | - | - | TRBV6-6 | CASSRDSETQYF | TGTGCCAGCAGTCGGGACTCAGAGACCCAGTACTTC
TRBJ1-3 | - | - | TRBV15 | CATSTGAGNTIYF | TGTGCCACCAGTACGGGAGCTGGAAACACCATATATTTT
TRBJ1-1 | - | many | TRBV11-2 | CASSSSPNTEAFF | TGTGCCAGCAGCTCGTCCCCGAACACTGAAGCTTTCTTT
TRBJ2-7 | TRBD1 | - | TRBV28 | CASSPDRGRGYEQYF | TGTGCCAGCAGTCCCGACAGGGGGCGCGGTTACGAGCAGTACTTC
TRBJ2-3 | - | once | TRBV2 | CASSEYLWGNIDTQYF | TGTGCCAGCAGTGAATACCTATGGGGGAACATAGATACGCAGTATTTT
TRBJ2-7 | - | - | TRBV4-1 | CASSQDLTGYYEQYF | TGCGCCAGCAGCCAAGATCTGACGGGTTACTACGAGCAGTACTTC
TRBJ1-2 | - | - | TRBV12-3/TRBV12-4 | CASSFGDGFYGYTF | TGTGCCAGCAGTTTTGGGGACGGGTTCTATGGCTACACCTTC
TRBJ2-5 | TRBD1 | - | TRBV29-1 | CSATGVGTQYF | TGCAGCGCAACAGGGGTCGGGACCCAGTACTTC
TRBJ1-4 | - | - | TRBV4-1 | CASSQFAGTRNEKLFF | TGCGCCAGCAGCCAATTCGCAGGGACTAGGAATGAAAAACTGTTTTTT
TRBJ1-2 | - | - | TRBV12-3/TRBV12-4 | CASRGLRLYGYTF | TGTGCCAGCCGGGGCCTTCGGCTCTATGGCTACACCTTC
TRBJ1-1 | - | - | TRBV7-9 | CASSPTAVEAFF | TGTGCCAGCAGCCCTACAGCGGTCGAAGCTTTCTTT
TRBJ1-3 | - | - | TRBV6-6 | CASLGSSGNTIYF | TGTGCCAGCCTGGGGAGCTCTGGAAACACCATATATTTT
TRBJ2-1 | TRBD2 | - | TRBV20-1 | CSARDREASSYNEQFF | TGCAGTGCTAGAGATCGGGAGGCCAGCTCCTACAATGAGCAGTTCTTC
TRBJ2-5 | - | - | TRBV27 | CASSLWASNEETQYF | TGTGCCAGCAGTTTATGGGCCTCCAATGAAGAGACCCAGTACTTC
TRBJ1-1 | TRBD1 | - | TRBV3-1 | CASSLADRGNTEAFF | TGTGCCAGCAGCCTGGCGGACAGGGGGAACACTGAAGCTTTCTTT
TRBJ2-3 | TRBD2 | few | TRBV4-1 | CASSQVGLVRNTQYF | TGCGCCAGCAGCCAAGTCGGACTAGTTAGAAATACGCAGTATTTT
TRBJ2-1 | - | - | TRBV9 | CASSVLSGMGYNEQFF | TGTGCCAGCAGCGTTTTATCGGGGATGGGGTACAATGAGCAGTTCTTC
TRBJ2-5 | - | - | TRBV4-1 | CASSQPRGSEQYF | TGCGCCAGCAGCCAGCCCCGAGGCTCTGAGCAGTACTTC
TRBJ2-6 | - | - | TRBV20-1 | CSAPNVAGANVLTF | TGCAGTGCTCCAAACGTGGCTGGGGCCAACGTCCTGACTTTC
TRBJ1-2 | - | - | TRBV4-1 | CASSQTGLNVGARTF | TGCGCCAGCAGCCAGACGGGCTTGAACGTAGGAGCCCGCACCTTC
TRBJ2-7 | - | many | TRBV7-2 | CASSFGSREQYF | TGTGCCAGCAGCTTCGGAAGTCGAGAGCAGTACTTC
TRBJ1-2 | TRBD1 | - | TRBV12-3/TRBV12-4 | CASSLIPRGQGDYGYTF | TGTGCCAGCAGTTTAATACCGAGGGGGCAGGGAGACTATGGCTACACCTTC
TRBJ2-7 | - | many | TRBV6-6 | CASGESYEQYF | TGTGCCAGCGGAGAGAGCTACGAGCAGTACTTC
TRBJ2-7 | TRBD2 | - | TRBV10-3 | CAISGDTSGGSYEQYF | TGTGCCATCAGTGGGGACACTAGCGGGGGCTCCTACGAGCAGTACTTC
TRBJ2-3 | TRBD2 | - | TRBV7-2 | CASSLGRGGPSSSLSTDTQYF | TGTGCCAGCAGCTTAGGGCGGGGGGGCCCCTCTAGCAGCCTCAGCACAGATACGCAGTATTTT
TRBJ2-5 | TRBD2 | - | TRBV3-1 | CASSQAPYSGYQETQYF | TGTGCCAGCAGCCAAGCTCCTTATAGCGGGTACCAAGAGACCCAGTACTTC
TRBJ1-6 | - | once | TRBV4-2 | CASSQDERISPLHF | TGTGCCAGCAGCCAAGACGAGCGGATCTCACCCCTCCACTTT
TRBJ2-7 | - | - | TRBV4-1 | CASSQIDSVDTYEQYF | TGCGCCAGCAGCCAAATTGACTCAGTCGATACCTACGAGCAGTACTTC
TRBJ2-7 | - | few | TRBV27 | CASSPLDSSYEQYF | TGTGCCAGCAGTCCCCTGGACAGCTCCTACGAGCAGTACTTC
TRBJ2-1 | - | - | TRBV9 | CASSPTTESQFF | TGTGCCAGCAGCCCGACGACAGAATCGCAGTTCTTC
TRBJ2-7 | - | few | TRBV6-1 | CASSRAGPTYEQYF | TGTGCCAGCAGTCGAGCGGGTCCCACCTACGAGCAGTACTTC
TRBJ1-2 | TRBD1 | - | TRBV12-3/TRBV12-4 | CASSAGTGVGYTF | TGTGCCAGTAGTGCCGGGACAGGGGTGGGCTACACCTTC
TRBJ1-1 | TRBD1 | - | TRBV18 | CASSPYEDRGEAFF | TGTGCCAGCTCACCTTACGAGGACAGGGGTGAAGCTTTCTTT
TRBJ2-3 | TRBD2 | few | TRBV20-1 | CSARDRAGGPPDTQYF | TGCAGTGCTAGAGATCGGGCGGGGGGGCCACCAGATACGCAGTATTTT
TRBJ2-7 | - | - | TRBV28 | CASSLMARVTYEQYF | TGTGCCAGCAGTTTGATGGCCAGGGTGACCTACGAGCAGTACTTC
TRBJ2-1 | - | - | TRBV6-4 | CASSALGGFLIHEQFF | TGTGCCAGCAGTGCCCTCGGGGGATTCCTAATCCATGAGCAGTTCTTC
TRBJ2-1 | - | - | TRBV27 | CASSLWLRGRRNEQFF | TGTGCCAGCAGTTTATGGCTCCGGGGGCGCAGGAATGAGCAGTTCTTC
TRBJ2-3 | TRBD1 | few | TRBV12-3/TRBV12-4 | CASSLWGQGEDTQYF | TGTGCCAGCAGTTTATGGGGACAGGGGGAAGATACGCAGTATTTT
TRBJ2-1 | TRBD2 | once | TRBV20-1 | CSARSASSGYNEQFF | TGCAGTGCTAGGAGTGCGTCTAGCGGGTACAATGAGCAGTTCTTC
TRBJ2-5 | - | few | TRBV10-3 | CAISDSPQETQYF | TGTGCCATCAGTGACTCGCCCCAAGAGACCCAGTACTTC
TRBJ2-5 | TRBD2 | - | TRBV25-1 | CASSEQTSGAVQTQYF | TGTGCCAGCAGTGAACAGACTAGCGGGGCTGTGCAGACCCAGTACTTC
TRBJ1-4 | TRBD1 | - | TRBV5-1 | CASSPDRTGIDEKLFF | TGCGCCAGCAGCCCGGATCGGACAGGGATTGATGAAAAACTGTTTTTT